The 3 T cell receptor beta chains in this list originate from one sample, sequenced in a study of T cell repertoires in cytomegalovirus infection. Via MiXCR, TCRdb re-called the reads, giving one row per CDR3 protein. The sample includes a few hundred thousand distinct CDR3 sequences, over 7.5% of them seen just once. Sequenced: PBMCs. These receptors came from a human donor in good health (CMV status not recorded). Some clones in this sample may be carry-over from other donors' samples.

In this sample, this clonotype turned up many times. V is TRBV7-2 and J is TRBJ2-1; 16 nucleotides match TRBD2. CDR1 and CDR2 from the germline V gene are SGHTA and FQGNSA. The CDR3 consists of 17 residues. With 4 bases clipped from V and 9 bases from J, the junction kept 9 bases outside the gene matches. The CDR3 spells CASSSLVGLAGGGEQFF. The CDR3 nucleotides read TGTGCCAGCAGCTCCCTGGTGGGACTAGCGGGAGGGGGTGAGCAGTTCTTC.

This clonotype appeared a few times. The chain couples TRBV12-5 to TRBJ2-5; no clear D gene. The CDR3 contains 15 residues. Germline CDR1 and CDR2: LGHNT and FRNRAP. Trimming removed 1 base at V and 4 bases at J, with 13 bases between. CDR3 protein: CASGLEVSTGETQYF. In DNA, the CDR3 is TGTGCTAGTGGTTTGGAAGTGTCCACGGGAGAGACCCAGTACTTC.

This clonotype was found many times. The CDR3 DNA sequence: TGTGCCAGCAGAGTCCGGAGCGGGGGGCCCGGGGAGCTGTTTTTT. This codes for CASRVRSGGPGELFF. The chain carries TRBV7-6 and TRBJ2-2, with 9 bases fitting TRBD2. With 6 bases clipped from V and 6 bases from J, the junction kept 8 bases outside the gene matches. Germline V gives CDR1 SGHVS, CDR2 FNYEAQ. This CDR3 has 15 residues.